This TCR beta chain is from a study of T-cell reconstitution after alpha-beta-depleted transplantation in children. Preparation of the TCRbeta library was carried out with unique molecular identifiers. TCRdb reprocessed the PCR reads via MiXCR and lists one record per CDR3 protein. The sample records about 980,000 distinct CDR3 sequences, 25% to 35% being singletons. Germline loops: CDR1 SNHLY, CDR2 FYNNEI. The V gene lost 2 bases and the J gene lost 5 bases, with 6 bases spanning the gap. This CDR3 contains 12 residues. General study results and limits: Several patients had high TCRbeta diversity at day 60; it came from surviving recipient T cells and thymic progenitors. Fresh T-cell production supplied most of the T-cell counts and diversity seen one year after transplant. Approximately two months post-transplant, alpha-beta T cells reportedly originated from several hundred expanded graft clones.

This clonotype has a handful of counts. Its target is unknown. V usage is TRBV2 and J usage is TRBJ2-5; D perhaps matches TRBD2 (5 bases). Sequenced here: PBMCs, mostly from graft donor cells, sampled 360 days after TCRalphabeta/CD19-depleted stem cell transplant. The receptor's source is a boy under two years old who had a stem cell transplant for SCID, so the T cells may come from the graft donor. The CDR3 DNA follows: TGTGCCAGCAGTGAATCGGGGGAGACCCAGTACTTC. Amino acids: CASSESGETQYF.